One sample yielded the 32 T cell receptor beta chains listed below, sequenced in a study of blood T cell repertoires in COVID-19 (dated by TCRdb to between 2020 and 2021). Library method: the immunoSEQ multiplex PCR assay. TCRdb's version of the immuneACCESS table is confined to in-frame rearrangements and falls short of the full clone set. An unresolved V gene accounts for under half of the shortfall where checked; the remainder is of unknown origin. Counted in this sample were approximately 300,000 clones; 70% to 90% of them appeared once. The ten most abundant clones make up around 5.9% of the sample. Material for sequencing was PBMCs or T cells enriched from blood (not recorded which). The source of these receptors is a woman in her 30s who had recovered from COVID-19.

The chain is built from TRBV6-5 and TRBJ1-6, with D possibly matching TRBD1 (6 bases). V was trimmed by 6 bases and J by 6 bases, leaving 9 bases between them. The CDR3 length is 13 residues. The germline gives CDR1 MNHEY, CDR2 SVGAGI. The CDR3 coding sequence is TGTGCCAGCAGGGGGGCGTTTAATTCACCCCTCCACTTT. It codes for CASRGAFNSPLHF.

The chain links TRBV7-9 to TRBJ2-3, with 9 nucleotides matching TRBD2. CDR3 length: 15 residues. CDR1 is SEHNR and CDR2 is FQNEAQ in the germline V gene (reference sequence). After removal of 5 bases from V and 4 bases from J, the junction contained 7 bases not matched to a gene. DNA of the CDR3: TGTGCCAGCAGCAATGGAAGGACTAGCGCAGATACGCAGTATTTT. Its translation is CASSNGRTSADTQYF.

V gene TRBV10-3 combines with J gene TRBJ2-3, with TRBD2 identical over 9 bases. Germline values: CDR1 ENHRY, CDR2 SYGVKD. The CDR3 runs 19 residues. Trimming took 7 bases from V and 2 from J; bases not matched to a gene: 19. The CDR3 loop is CAIKSSSGGPPYDTDTQYF. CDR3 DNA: TGTGCCATCAAAAGCAGCAGCGGGGGGCCACCCTATGACACAGATACGCAGTATTTT.

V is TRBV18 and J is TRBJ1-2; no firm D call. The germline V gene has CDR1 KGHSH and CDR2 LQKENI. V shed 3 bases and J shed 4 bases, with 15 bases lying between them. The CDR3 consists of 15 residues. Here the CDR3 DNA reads TGTGCCAGCTCACCCCTCGCGGAGGTCCGCTATGGCTACACCTTC. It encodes CASSPLAEVRYGYTF.

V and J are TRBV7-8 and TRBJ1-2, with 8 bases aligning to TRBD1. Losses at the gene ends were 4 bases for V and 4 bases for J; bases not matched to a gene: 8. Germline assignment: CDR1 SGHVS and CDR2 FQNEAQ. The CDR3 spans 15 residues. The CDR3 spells CASSSPGQDLYGYTF. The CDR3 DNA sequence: TGTGCCAGCAGCTCTCCGGGACAGGACCTCTATGGCTACACCTTC.

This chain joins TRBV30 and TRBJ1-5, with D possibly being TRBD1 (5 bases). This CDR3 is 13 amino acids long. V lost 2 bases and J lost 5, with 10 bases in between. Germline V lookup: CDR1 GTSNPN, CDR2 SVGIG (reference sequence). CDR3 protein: CAWSNGGHQPQHF. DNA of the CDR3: TGTGCCTGGAGTAACGGGGGTCATCAGCCCCAGCATTTT.

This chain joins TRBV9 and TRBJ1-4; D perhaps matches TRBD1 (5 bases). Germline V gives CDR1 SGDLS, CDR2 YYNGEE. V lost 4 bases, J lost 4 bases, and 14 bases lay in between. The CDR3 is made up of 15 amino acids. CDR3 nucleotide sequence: TGTGCCAGCAGCCCTCGTGGGGGACTTAATGAAAAACTGTTTTTT. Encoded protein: CASSPRGGLNEKLFF.

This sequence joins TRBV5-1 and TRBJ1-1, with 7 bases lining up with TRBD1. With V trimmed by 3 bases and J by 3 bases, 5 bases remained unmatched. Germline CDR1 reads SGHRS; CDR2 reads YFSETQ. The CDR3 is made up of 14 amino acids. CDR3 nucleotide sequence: TGCGCCAGCAGCTCTACAGGGGTCTACACTGAAGCTTTCTTT. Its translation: CASSSTGVYTEAFF.

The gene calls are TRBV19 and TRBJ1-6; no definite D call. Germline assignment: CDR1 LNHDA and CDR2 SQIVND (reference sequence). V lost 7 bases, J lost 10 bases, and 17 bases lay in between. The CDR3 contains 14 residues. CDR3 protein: CASKALPPGSPLHF. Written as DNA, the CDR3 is TGTGCCAGTAAGGCCCTCCCGCCGGGGTCACCCCTCCACTTT.

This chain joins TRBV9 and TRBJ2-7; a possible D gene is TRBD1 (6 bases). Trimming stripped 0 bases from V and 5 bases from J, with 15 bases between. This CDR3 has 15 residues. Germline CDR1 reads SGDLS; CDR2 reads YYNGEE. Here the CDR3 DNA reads TGTGCCAGCAGCGTAGAGTCAGGGGCGATCAACGAGCAGTACTTC. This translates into CASSVESGAINEQYF.

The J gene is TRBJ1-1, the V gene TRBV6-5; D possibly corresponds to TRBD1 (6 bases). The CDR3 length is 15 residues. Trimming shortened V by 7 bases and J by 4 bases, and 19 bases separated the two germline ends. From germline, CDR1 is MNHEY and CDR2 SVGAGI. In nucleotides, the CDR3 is TGTGCCAGCAAACGAGGGGGATTTGATCGCACTGAAGCTTTCTTT. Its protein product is CASKRGGFDRTEAFF.

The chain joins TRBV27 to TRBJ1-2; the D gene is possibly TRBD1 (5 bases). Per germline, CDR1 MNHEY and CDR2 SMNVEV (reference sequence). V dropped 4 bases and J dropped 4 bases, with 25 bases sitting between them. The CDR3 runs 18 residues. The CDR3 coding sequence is TGTGCCAGCAGTTCACCGGGACTGCCGGCGGATGGGCTCTATGGCTACACCTTC. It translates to CASSSPGLPADGLYGYTF.

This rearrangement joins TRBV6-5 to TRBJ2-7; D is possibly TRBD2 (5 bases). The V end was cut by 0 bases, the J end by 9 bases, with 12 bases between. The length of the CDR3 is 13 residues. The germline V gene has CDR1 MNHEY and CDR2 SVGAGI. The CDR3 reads CASSYSLGGRQYF. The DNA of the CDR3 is TGTGCCAGCAGTTACTCCCTTGGAGGTAGGCAGTACTTC.

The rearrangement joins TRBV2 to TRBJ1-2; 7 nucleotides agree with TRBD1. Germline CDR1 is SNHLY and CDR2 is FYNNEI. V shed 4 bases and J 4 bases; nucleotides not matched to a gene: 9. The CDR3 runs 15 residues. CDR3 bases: TGTGCCAGCAGTGTGGGGACAGCAAAGTTCTATGGCTACACCTTC. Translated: CASSVGTAKFYGYTF.

CDR3 DNA: TGTGCCAGCTCAGCAGGGATGGGAGGAAACACCATATATTTT. Translation: CASSAGMGGNTIYF. The chain recombines TRBV18 with TRBJ1-3; the D gene is possibly TRBD1 (5 bases). The CDR3 sequence is 14 residues long. Germline V lookup: CDR1 KGHSH, CDR2 LQKENI. Trimming took off 5 bases at V and 4 bases at J, with 12 bases between the two ends.

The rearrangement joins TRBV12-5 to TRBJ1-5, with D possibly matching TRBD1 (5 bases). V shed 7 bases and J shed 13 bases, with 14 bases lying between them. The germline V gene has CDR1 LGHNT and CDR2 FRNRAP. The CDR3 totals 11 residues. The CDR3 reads CASAQDNLQHF. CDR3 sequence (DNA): TGTGCTAGTGCTCAGGACAATCTACAGCATTTT.

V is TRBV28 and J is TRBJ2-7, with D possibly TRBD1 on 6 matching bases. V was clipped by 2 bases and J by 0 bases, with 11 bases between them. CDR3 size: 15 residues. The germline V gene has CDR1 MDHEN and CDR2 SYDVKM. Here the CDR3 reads CASSLVTGSSYEQYF. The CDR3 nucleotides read TGTGCCAGCAGTTTAGTCACAGGGAGCTCCTACGAGCAGTACTTC.

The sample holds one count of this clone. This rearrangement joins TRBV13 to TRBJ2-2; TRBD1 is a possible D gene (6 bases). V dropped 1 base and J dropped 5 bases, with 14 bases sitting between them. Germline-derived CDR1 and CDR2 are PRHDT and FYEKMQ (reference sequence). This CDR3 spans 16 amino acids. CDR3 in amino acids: CASSLERRGLTGELFF. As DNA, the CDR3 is TGTGCCAGCAGCTTAGAAAGAAGGGGGTTAACCGGGGAGCTGTTTTTT. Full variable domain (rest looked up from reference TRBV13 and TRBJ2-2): AAGVIQSPRHLIKEKRETATLKCYPIPRHDTVYWYQQGPGQDPQFLISFYEKMQSDKGSIPDRFSAQQFSDYHSELNMSSLELGDSALYFCASSLERRGLTGELFFGEGSRLTVL.

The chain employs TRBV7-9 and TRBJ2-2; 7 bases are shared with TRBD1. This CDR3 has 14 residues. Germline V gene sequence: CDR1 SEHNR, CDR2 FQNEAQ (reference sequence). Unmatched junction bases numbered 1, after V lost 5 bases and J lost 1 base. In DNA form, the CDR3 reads TGTGCCAGCAGCAGGGGGCAGAACACCGGGGAGCTGTTTTTT. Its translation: CASSRGQNTGELFF.

The CDR3 loop reads CSVMMGPNTEAFF. CDR3 nucleotides: TGCAGCGTGATGATGGGGCCGAACACTGAAGCTTTCTTT. V is TRBV29-1 and J is TRBJ1-1; D is perhaps TRBD1 (5 bases). Germline V gene lookup returns CDR1 SQVTM and CDR2 ANQGSEA. Trimming removed 6 bases at V and 1 base at J, with 12 bases between. The CDR3 is 13 amino acids.

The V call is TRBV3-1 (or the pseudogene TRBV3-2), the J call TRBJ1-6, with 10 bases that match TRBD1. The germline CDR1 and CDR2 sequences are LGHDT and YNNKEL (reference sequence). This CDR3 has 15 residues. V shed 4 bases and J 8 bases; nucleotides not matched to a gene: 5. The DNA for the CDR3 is TGTGCCAGCAGCCTACGACAGGGGGCCTATTCACCCCTCCACTTT. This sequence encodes CASSLRQGAYSPLHF.

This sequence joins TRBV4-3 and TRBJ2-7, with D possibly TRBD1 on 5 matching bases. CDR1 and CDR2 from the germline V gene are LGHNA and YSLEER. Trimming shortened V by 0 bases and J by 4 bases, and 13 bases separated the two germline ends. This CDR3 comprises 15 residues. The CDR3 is CASSQDVQGQYEQYF. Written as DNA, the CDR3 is TGCGCCAGCAGCCAAGATGTCCAGGGTCAGTACGAGCAGTACTTC.

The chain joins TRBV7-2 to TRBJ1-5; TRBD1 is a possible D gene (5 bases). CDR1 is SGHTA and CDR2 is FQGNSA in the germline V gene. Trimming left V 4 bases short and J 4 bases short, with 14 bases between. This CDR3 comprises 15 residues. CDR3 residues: CASSSRGGPNQPQHF. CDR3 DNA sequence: TGTGCCAGCAGCTCCCGCGGGGGACCGAATCAGCCCCAGCATTTT.

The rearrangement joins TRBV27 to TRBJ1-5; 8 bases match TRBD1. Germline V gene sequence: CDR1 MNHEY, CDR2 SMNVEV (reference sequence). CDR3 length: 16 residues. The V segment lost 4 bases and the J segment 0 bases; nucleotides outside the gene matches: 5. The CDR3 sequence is CASSWTGPYSNQPQHF. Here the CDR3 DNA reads TGTGCCAGCAGTTGGACAGGGCCCTATAGCAATCAGCCCCAGCATTTT.

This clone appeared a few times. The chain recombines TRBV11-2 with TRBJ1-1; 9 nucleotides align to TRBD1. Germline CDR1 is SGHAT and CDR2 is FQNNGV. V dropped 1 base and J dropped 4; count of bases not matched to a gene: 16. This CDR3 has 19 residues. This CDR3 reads CASSLAFPRTGELGTEAFF. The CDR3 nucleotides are TGTGCCAGCAGCTTAGCCTTTCCTCGGACAGGGGAGTTGGGCACTGAAGCTTTCTTT.

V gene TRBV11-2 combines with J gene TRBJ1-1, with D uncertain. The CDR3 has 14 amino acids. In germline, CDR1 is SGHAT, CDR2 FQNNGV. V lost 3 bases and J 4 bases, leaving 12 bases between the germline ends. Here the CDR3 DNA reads TGTGCCAGCAGCTTGGGTCTGGGAGGCACTGAAGCTTTCTTT. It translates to CASSLGLGGTEAFF.

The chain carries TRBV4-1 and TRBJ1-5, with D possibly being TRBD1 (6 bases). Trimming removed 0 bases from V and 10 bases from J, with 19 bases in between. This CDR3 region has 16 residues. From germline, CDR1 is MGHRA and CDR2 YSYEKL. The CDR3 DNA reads TGCGCCAGCAGCCAAGATCGGTTAACAGGGAATCCTCCCCAGCATTTT. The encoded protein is CASSQDRLTGNPPQHF.

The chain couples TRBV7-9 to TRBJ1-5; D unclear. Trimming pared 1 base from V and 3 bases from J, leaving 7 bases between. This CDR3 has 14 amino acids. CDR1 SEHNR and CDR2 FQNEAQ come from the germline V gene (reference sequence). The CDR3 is CASSLGIDNQPQHF. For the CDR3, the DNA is TGTGCCAGCAGCTTAGGCATAGACAATCAGCCCCAGCATTTT.

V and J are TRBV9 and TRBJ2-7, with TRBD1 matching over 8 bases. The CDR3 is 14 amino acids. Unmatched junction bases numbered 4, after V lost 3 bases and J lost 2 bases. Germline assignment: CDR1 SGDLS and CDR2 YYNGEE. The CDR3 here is CASSGTGRTYEQYF. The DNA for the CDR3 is TGTGCCAGCAGCGGGACAGGGAGGACCTACGAGCAGTACTTC. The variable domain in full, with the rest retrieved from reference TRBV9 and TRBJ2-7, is DSGVTQTPKHLITATGQRVTLRCSPRSGDLSVYWYQQSLDQGLQFLIQYYNGEERAKGNILERFSAQQFPDLHSELNLSSLELGDSALYFCASSGTGRTYEQYFGPGTRLTVT.

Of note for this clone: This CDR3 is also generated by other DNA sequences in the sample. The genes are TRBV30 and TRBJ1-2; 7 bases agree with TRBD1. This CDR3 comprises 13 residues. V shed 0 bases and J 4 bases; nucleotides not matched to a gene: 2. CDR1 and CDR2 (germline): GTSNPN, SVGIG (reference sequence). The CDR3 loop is CAWSVEGAYGYTF. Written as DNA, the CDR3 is TGTGCCTGGAGTGTAGAGGGGGCCTATGGCTACACCTTC.

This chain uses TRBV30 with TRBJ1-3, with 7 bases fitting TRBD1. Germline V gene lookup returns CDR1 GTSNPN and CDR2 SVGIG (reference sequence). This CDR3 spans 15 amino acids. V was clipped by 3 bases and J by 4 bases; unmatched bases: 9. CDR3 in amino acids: CAWRGQAAGGNTIYF. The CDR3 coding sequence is TGTGCCTGGAGAGGACAGGCGGCGGGAGGAAACACCATATATTTT. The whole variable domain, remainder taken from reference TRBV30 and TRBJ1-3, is SQTIHQWPATLVQPVGSPLSLECTVEGTSNPNLYWYRQAAGRGLQLLFYSVGIGQISSEVPQNLSASRPQDRQFILSSKKLLLSDSGFYLCAWRGQAAGGNTIYFGEGSWLTVV.

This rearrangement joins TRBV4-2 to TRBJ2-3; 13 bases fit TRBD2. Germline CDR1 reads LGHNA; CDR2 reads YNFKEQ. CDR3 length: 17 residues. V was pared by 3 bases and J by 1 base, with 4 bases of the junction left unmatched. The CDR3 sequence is CASSHAGTSGGTDTQYF. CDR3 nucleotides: TGTGCCAGCAGCCACGCTGGGACTAGCGGGGGCACAGATACGCAGTATTTT.